The clone carrying this T cell receptor (beta chain) has only one observation. What it binds is not known. The CDR3 length is 13 residues. V was clipped by 7 bases and J by 1 base, with 13 bases between them. Germline CDR1 and CDR2: SQVTM and ANQGSEA. These data are taken from a study of OX40 agonist ivuxolimab in advanced cancers. For the study at large: Every 2 weeks, patients got intravenous ivuxolimab at one of six dose levels (0.01-10 mg/kg).

Generated by immunoSEQ multiplex PCR, the TCRdb table keeps only in-frame clones and is missing some. The table lists some 98,000 clones, approximately 83% of them singletons, with 1.4% to 1.5% in the top ten. Study-level results: Expanded clones belonging to CD8+ T cells outnumbered, on average, those of CD4+. At 0.1 to 3.0 mg/kg, clonal expansion of CD4+ and CD8+ blood T cells had occurred by week 6.

Cycle 7 day 1, cycle 4 day 1, and baseline were the timepoints at which blood was sampled. The sequenced sample was CD4+ or CD8+ T cells sorted from blood, obtained in a trial of the OX40 agonist ivuxolimab. The chain recombines TRBV29-1 with TRBJ1-1, with D possibly TRBD1 on 5 matching bases. This sequence was found in an adult with an advanced solid tumor such as melanoma, head and neck, liver or kidney cancer. CDR3 residues: CSADDRPNTEAFF. The CDR3 DNA sequence: TGCAGCGCCGACGACAGACCGAACACTGAAGCTTTCTTT. Filled out from reference TRBV29-1 and TRBJ1-1, the complete variable domain reads SAVISQKPSRDICQRGTSLTIQCQVDSQVTMMFWYRQQPGQSLTLIATANQGSEATYESGFVIDKFPISRPNLTFSTLTVSNMSPEDSSIYLCSADDRPNTEAFFGQGTRLTVV.